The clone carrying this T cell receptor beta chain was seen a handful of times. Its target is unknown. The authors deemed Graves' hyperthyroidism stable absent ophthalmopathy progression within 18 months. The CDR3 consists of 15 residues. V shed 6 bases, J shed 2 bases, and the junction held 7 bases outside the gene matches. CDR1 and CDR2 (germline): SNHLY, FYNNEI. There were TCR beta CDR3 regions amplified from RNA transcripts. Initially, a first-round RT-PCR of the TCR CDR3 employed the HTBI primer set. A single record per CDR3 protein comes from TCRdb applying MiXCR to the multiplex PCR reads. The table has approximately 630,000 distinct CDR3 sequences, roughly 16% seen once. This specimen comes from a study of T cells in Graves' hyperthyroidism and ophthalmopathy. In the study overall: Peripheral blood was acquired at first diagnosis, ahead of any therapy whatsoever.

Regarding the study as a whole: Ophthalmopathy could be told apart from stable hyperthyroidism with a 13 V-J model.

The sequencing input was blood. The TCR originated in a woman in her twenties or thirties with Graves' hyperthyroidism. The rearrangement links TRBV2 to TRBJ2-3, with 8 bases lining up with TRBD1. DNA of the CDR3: TGTGCCAGCAGGGGGACAGGCCTCCCCACAGATACGCAGTATTTT. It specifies CASRGTGLPTDTQYF. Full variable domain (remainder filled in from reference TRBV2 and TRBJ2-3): EPEVTQTPSHQVTQMGQEVILRCVPISNHLYFYWYRQILGQKVEFLVSFYNNEISEKSEIFDDQFSVERPDGSNFTLKIRSTKLEDSAMYFCASRGTGLPTDTQYFGPGTRLTVL.